These 24 T cell receptor beta chains were sequenced from one sample in a study of technical replicates of blood from several donors. The protocol was immunoSEQ multiplex PCR, while the TCRdb copy is restricted to in-frame clones and leaves out a portion. The sample lists roughly 85,000 clones, 90% to 95% seen once, with less than 0.3% in the top ten. Sequencing was done on a sample of T cells isolated from PBMCs. The source is a human donor in good health.

The rearrangement uses TRBV27 and TRBJ1-6; D possibly corresponds to TRBD1 (6 bases). Trimming took 5 bases from V and 5 from J, leaving 16 bases between them. Looked up from germline, CDR1 is MNHEY and CDR2 is SMNVEV (reference sequence). This CDR3 spans 16 amino acids. The CDR3 spells CASSPLTGSNNSPLHF. For the CDR3, the DNA is TGTGCCAGCAGTCCTCTGACAGGATCAAATAATTCACCCCTCCACTTT.

With respect to this clone: An end of the junction differs from the germline gene, which may be a read error. The rearrangement links TRBV7-7 to TRBJ2-1; 8 bases are a match to TRBD1. This CDR3 is 14 amino acids long. Germline V gives CDR1 SSHAT, CDR2 FNYEAQ (reference sequence). The CDR3 coding sequence is TGTGCTAGCAGCTTAGGACAGGGCGGGAATGAGCAGTTCTTC. It specifies CASSLGQGGNEQFF.

The chain joins TRBV28 to TRBJ1-1; D might be TRBD1 (6 bases). This CDR3 region has 12 residues. CDR1 and CDR2 (germline): MDHEN, SYDVKM. Trimming took 6 bases from V and 7 from J, leaving 12 bases between them. CDR3 nucleotides: TGTGCCAGCAGGGGGACATACAGTGAAGCTTTCTTT. Protein product: CASRGTYSEAFF.

This chain connects TRBV5-4 to TRBJ2-3, with 7 bases fitting TRBD2. Germline lookup yields CDR1 SGHNT and CDR2 YYREEE (reference sequence). The CDR3 is made up of 18 amino acids. Germline trimming cut 0 bases from V and 0 bases from J; bases unmatched to any gene: 10. This CDR3 is CASSLAAGRSYSTDTQYF. As DNA, the CDR3 is TGTGCCAGCAGCTTGGCAGCGGGAAGATCCTATAGCACAGATACGCAGTATTTT.

V is TRBV7-9 and J is TRBJ2-3; tentative D call: TRBD2 (5 bases). This CDR3 is built from 13 residues. CDR1 is SEHNR, CDR2 FQNEAQ, per germline (reference sequence). Trimming left V 2 bases short and J 5 bases short, with 8 bases between. In DNA, the CDR3 is TGTGCCAGCAGCTTATACGGGGAAGATACGCAGTATTTT. Translating it yields CASSLYGEDTQYF.

The chain employs TRBV29-1 and TRBJ1-1; D is uncertain. Trimming shortened V by 5 bases and J by 1 base, and 11 bases separated the two germline ends. CDR3 size: 13 residues. The V gene's germline CDR1 is SQVTM and CDR2 ANQGSEA. CDR3 protein: CSVRVVRNTEAFF. The CDR3 nucleotides are TGCAGCGTTCGGGTGGTGAGGAACACTGAAGCTTTCTTT.

This chain connects TRBV2 to TRBJ2-2; 14 nucleotides align to TRBD2. This CDR3 has 18 residues. The V gene end was trimmed by 6 bases and the J gene end by 3 bases; junction bases not matched to a gene: 9. CDR1 SNHLY and CDR2 FYNNEI come from the germline V gene. CDR3 sequence reads: CASRRGLAGVGDTGELFF. The CDR3 coding sequence is TGTGCCAGCAGAAGGGGACTAGCGGGAGTTGGGGACACCGGGGAGCTGTTTTTT. Combining the CDR3 with reference TRBV2 and TRBJ2-2 gives the whole variable domain EPEVTQTPSHQVTQMGQEVILRCVPISNHLYFYWYRQILGQKVEFLVSFYNNEISEKSEIFDDQFSVERPDGSNFTLKIRSTKLEDSAMYFCASRRGLAGVGDTGELFFGEGSRLTVL.

In DNA form, the CDR3 reads TGCGCCAGCAGCTTGGGTTGGGGGCTTACGAACGAGCAGTACTTC. This gives the protein CASSLGWGLTNEQYF. The chain carries TRBV5-1 and TRBJ2-7; perhaps TRBD1 as D (6 bases). The CDR3 has 15 residues. V gave up 0 bases and J gave up 5 bases, with 15 bases separating them. Per the germline V gene, CDR1 is SGHRS and CDR2 is YFSETQ.

The chain couples TRBV29-1 to TRBJ2-1, with 9 bases aligning to TRBD2. Germline V gene sequence: CDR1 SQVTM, CDR2 ANQGSEA. The CDR3 has 14 residues. The V gene end was trimmed by 7 bases and the J gene end by 7 bases; junction bases not matched to a gene: 11. DNA of the CDR3: TGCAGCGCCGAGGTGGCTAGCGGGGAGAATGAGCAGTTCTTC. This codes for CSAEVASGENEQFF.

The chain links TRBV5-1 to TRBJ2-3; 9 bases are shared with TRBD1. This CDR3 has 17 residues. Germline V gene lookup returns CDR1 SGHRS and CDR2 YFSETQ. The V segment lost 2 bases and the J segment 5 bases; nucleotides outside the gene matches: 12. This chain's CDR3 is CASSLKRQGDWGDTQYF. In DNA form, the CDR3 reads TGCGCCAGCAGCTTAAAACGACAGGGGGATTGGGGAGATACGCAGTATTTT.

This chain joins TRBV6-6 and TRBJ2-5, with 9 bases lining up with TRBD1. The CDR3 totals 14 residues. V was pared by 0 bases and J by 13 bases, with 9 bases of the junction left unmatched. Germline lookup yields CDR1 MNHNY and CDR2 SVGAGI (reference sequence). CDR3 in amino acids: CASSYSNRDRVLYF. Written as DNA, the CDR3 is TGTGCCAGCAGTTACTCAAACCGGGACAGGGTTTTGTACTTC.

The rearrangement uses TRBV29-1 and TRBJ1-2; 7 bases fit TRBD1. J gave up 2 bases and V 6 bases, and 6 bases lay outside the gene matches. In germline, CDR1 is SQVTM, CDR2 ANQGSEA. The CDR3 contains 13 residues. This CDR3 is CSVTTGWNYGYTF. CDR3 nucleotides: TGCAGCGTGACGACAGGGTGGAACTATGGCTACACCTTC.

V usage is TRBV7-2 and J usage is TRBJ2-2, with 8 nucleotides matching TRBD2. CDR1 is SGHTA, CDR2 FQGNSA, per germline. V dropped 3 bases and J dropped 0; count of bases not matched to a gene: 9. This CDR3 contains 18 residues. The CDR3 region has the DNA TGTGCCAGCAGCTTTCCGGGACTAGGGGCCACGAACACCGGGGAGCTGTTTTTT. As protein: CASSFPGLGATNTGELFF.

The rearrangement joins TRBV7-9 to TRBJ1-4, with D perhaps TRBD1 (6 bases). V was clipped by 5 bases and J by 5 bases, with 12 bases between them. The germline V gene has CDR1 SEHNR and CDR2 FQNEAQ (reference sequence). This CDR3 is 14 amino acids long. CDR3 in amino acids: CASSPTGSNEKLFF. CDR3 nucleotide sequence: TGTGCCAGCAGCCCGACAGGATCGAATGAAAAACTGTTTTTT. Drawing the rest from reference TRBV7-9 and TRBJ1-4, the complete variable domain is DTGVSQNPRHKITKRGQNVTFRCDPISEHNRLYWYRQTLGQGPEFLTYFQNEAQLEKSRLLSDRFSAERPKGSFSTLEIQRTEQGDSAMYLCASSPTGSNEKLFFGSGTQLSVL.

V usage is TRBV27 and J usage is TRBJ2-1, with D maybe TRBD2 (6 bases). The length of the CDR3 is 13 residues. Germline V lookup: CDR1 MNHEY, CDR2 SMNVEV (reference sequence). The germline V and J ends were trimmed by 0 bases and 9 bases, with 9 bases remaining between them. CDR3 nucleotides: TGTGCCAGCAGTTTATCGATGGGGGGTGAGCAGTTCTTC. Its translation: CASSLSMGGEQFF.

This clone has only one observation. This chain joins TRBV27 and TRBJ2-1, with 9 positions matching TRBD2. This CDR3 is 14 amino acids long. Germline assignment: CDR1 MNHEY and CDR2 SMNVEV (reference sequence). The V gene end was trimmed by 0 bases and the J gene end by 10 bases; junction bases not matched to a gene: 4. This CDR3 is CASSLSTSGVEQFF. The CDR3 DNA reads as TGTGCCAGCAGTTTATCGACTAGCGGAGTGGAGCAGTTCTTC.

The gene calls are TRBV10-1 and TRBJ2-1; 9 bases map to TRBD2. V lost 10 bases to trimming and J lost 8 bases; unmatched junction nucleotides: 15. Germline V lookup: CDR1 WNHNN, CDR2 SYGVQD (reference sequence). The CDR3 sequence is 15 residues long. The DNA for the CDR3 is TGCGCCACCTCACCCGAAGGACTAGCGCTACATGAGCAGTTCTTC. As protein: CATSPEGLALHEQFF.

Here the CDR3 DNA reads TGCAGCGTTGAAGGCGGGGGCCACATAATGAACTATGGCTACACCTTC. This translates into CSVEGGGHIMNYGYTF. V gene TRBV29-1 combines with J gene TRBJ1-2; weak D call: TRBD1 (6 bases). CDR1 and CDR2 from the germline V gene are SQVTM and ANQGSEA. Trimming took off 1 base at V and 2 bases at J, with 17 bases between the two ends. The CDR3 totals 16 residues.

V is TRBV7-9 and J is TRBJ1-1; no clear D. This CDR3 spans 17 amino acids. CDR1 and CDR2 from the germline V gene are SEHNR and FQNEAQ (reference sequence). V was trimmed by 1 base and J by 0 bases, leaving 15 bases between them. DNA for the CDR3: TGTGCCAGCAGCTTAGGCCGAACAACGCGGGTGAACACTGAAGCTTTCTTT. Its protein product is CASSLGRTTRVNTEAFF.

The rearrangement links TRBV6-6 to TRBJ2-1; D may be TRBD1 (8 bases). The germline V gene encodes CDR1 MNHNY and CDR2 SVGAGI (reference sequence). V lost 5 bases, J lost 8 bases, and 13 bases lay in between. The CDR3 totals 13 residues. Here the CDR3 reads CASSIQGGDEQFF. CDR3 in DNA: TGTGCCAGCAGTATACAGGGGGGGGATGAGCAGTTCTTC.

The J gene is TRBJ1-5, the V gene TRBV15; 7 bases align to TRBD1. The CDR3 consists of 14 residues. V shed 7 bases and J 3 bases; nucleotides not matched to a gene: 6. Per the germline V gene, CDR1 is LNHNV and CDR2 is YYDKDF (reference sequence). The CDR3 DNA is TGTGCCACCAACGACGGGACAGCCAATCAGCCCCAGCATTTT. It translates to CATNDGTANQPQHF.

V usage is TRBV6-5 and J usage is TRBJ1-1, with TRBD1 as a possible D gene (6 bases). V was shortened by 4 bases and J by 8 bases, with 11 bases between the two germline ends. The CDR3 is made up of 12 amino acids. The V gene's germline CDR1 is MNHEY and CDR2 SVGAGI. CDR3 sequence: CASSWRGREAFF. The DNA for the CDR3 is TGTGCCAGCAGTTGGCGGGGGCGGGAAGCTTTCTTT.

A note on this clone: One end of the junction does not line up with germline, which may come from a read error. This chain uses TRBV7-7 with TRBJ2-3; TRBD1 agrees at 9 bases. From germline, CDR1 is SSHAT and CDR2 FNYEAQ (reference sequence). CDR3 length: 15 residues. The CDR3 reads CASSLTPGQGDTQYF. The DNA of the CDR3 is TGTGCTAGCAGCTTAACTCCGGGACAGGGCGATACGCAGTATTTT.

The CDR3 DNA is TGTGCCAGCAGCGGACAGGTACCCGTTATGAACACTGAAGCTTTCTTT. This translates into CASSGQVPVMNTEAFF. V gene TRBV9 combines with J gene TRBJ1-1; D possibly corresponds to TRBD1 (6 bases). V lost 3 bases and J lost 0, with 15 bases in between. The germline CDR1 and CDR2 sequences are SGDLS and YYNGEE. The CDR3 is 16 residues long.